Listed here are 17 T cell receptor beta chains from one sample, sequenced in a study of T cells in Graves' hyperthyroidism and ophthalmopathy. Regions amplified from RNA transcripts were the TCR beta CDR3 regions. The study used the HTBI primer set for a first-round RT-PCR of the TCR CDR3. MiXCR was run by TCRdb on the multiplex PCR reads, yielding one entry per CDR3 protein. The sample consists of some 620,000 distinct CDR3 sequences, 15% to 20% of them appearing once. Sequencing was done on a sample of blood. These receptors originate from a woman aged 30 to 39 with Graves' hyperthyroidism.

This clonotype came up a few times. The chain couples TRBV5-6 to TRBJ2-2; D is unresolved. The V gene's germline CDR1 is SGHDT and CDR2 YYEEEE. V gave up 4 bases and J gave up 3 bases, with 10 bases separating them. CDR3 size: 14 residues. DNA of the CDR3: TGTGCCAGCAGCGCGAGACTCCACACCGGGGAGCTGTTTTTT. Translation: CASSARLHTGELFF.

This clonotype has a count of ten or more. The chain is built from TRBV28 and TRBJ1-2; 7 positions match TRBD1. CDR3 length: 15 residues. J gave up 1 base and V 6 bases, and 8 bases lay outside the gene matches. Germline V gene sequence: CDR1 MDHEN, CDR2 SYDVKM. CDR3 sequence (DNA): TGTGCCAGCAGACCTCCGTACAGGGGTAACTATGGCTACACCTTC. Its translation is CASRPPYRGNYGYTF.

With regard to this clonotype: The conserved closing phenylalanine or tryptophan is absent in this CDR3, likely reflecting a read error. This chain links TRBV20-1 with TRBJ2-5, with 9 bases aligning to TRBD2. Germline loops: CDR1 DFQATT, CDR2 SNEGSKA (reference sequence). V lost 6 bases to trimming and J lost 5 bases; unmatched junction nucleotides: 13. This CDR3 has 15 amino acids. This CDR3 reads CSAHEGTSNYETQYC. The CDR3 nucleotides are TGCAGTGCGCACGAAGGGACTAGCAATTACGAGACCCAGTACTGC.

This clonotype was counted ten times or more. The rearrangement joins TRBV6-1 to TRBJ2-7; no reliable D call. V was clipped by 5 bases and J by 1 base, with 9 bases between them. CDR1 is MNHNS and CDR2 is SASEGT in the germline V gene. This CDR3 region has 13 residues. The CDR3 DNA reads TGTGCCAGCAGTCGCGACAAATCCTACGAGCAGTACTTC. This sequence encodes CASSRDKSYEQYF.

This clonotype showed up just a few times. The rearrangement uses TRBV3-1 and TRBJ2-1; 10 positions match TRBD2. Germline V gene lookup returns CDR1 LGHDT and CDR2 YNNKEL (reference sequence). J gave up 7 bases and V 3 bases, and 21 bases lay outside the gene matches. CDR3 length: 20 amino acids. The CDR3 nucleotides are TGTGCCAGCAGCCACCTCTATCGGGGACTAGCGTTTCCCCCCCCGAATGAGCAGTTCTTC. Its protein is CASSHLYRGLAFPPPNEQFF.

This clonotype was recorded many times. V is TRBV6-2 or TRBV6-3 and J is TRBJ2-7, with 9 bases lining up with TRBD2. The CDR3 contains 15 residues. CDR1 is MNHEY and CDR2 is SVGEGT in the germline V gene. With V trimmed by 4 bases and J by 7 bases, 11 bases remained unmatched. Here the CDR3 reads CASSLTLAGWKEQYF. CDR3 DNA sequence: TGTGCCAGCAGTTTAACCCTAGCGGGATGGAAAGAGCAGTACTTC.

This clonotype came up many times. V is TRBV5-1 and J is TRBJ2-1; D may be TRBD2 (5 bases). CDR3 size: 14 residues. The germline V gene encodes CDR1 SGHRS and CDR2 YFSETQ. The ends were cut back, 0 bases at V and 5 bases at J, with 9 bases in the middle. CDR3 amino acids: CASSLESGHNEQFF. CDR3 DNA: TGCGCCAGCAGCTTGGAGAGCGGCCACAATGAGCAGTTCTTC.

This clonotype was counted between two and nine times. V is TRBV5-6 and J is TRBJ2-3; TRBD2 matches at 11 bases. V lost 2 bases and J lost 6; bases outside the gene matches: 11. Germline V CDR1 and CDR2: SGHDT, YYEEEE. The CDR3 spans 17 residues. The CDR3 loop is CASSFTLLAGVGDTQYF. CDR3 nucleotide sequence: TGTGCCAGCAGCTTCACCCTACTAGCGGGAGTAGGTGATACGCAGTATTTT.

This clonotype showed up many times. V gene TRBV2 combines with J gene TRBJ2-5, with 7 positions matching TRBD2. The CDR3 is 15 amino acids. Germline values: CDR1 SNHLY, CDR2 FYNNEI. Trimming at V came to 6 bases and at J to 4 bases, leaving 11 bases not matched to a gene. CDR3 nucleotide sequence: TGTGCCAGCAGCGCCCTTGGGGGGGACGGAGAGACCCAGTACTTC. Its protein product is CASSALGGDGETQYF.

This clonotype was recorded many times. J is TRBJ2-7 and V is TRBV28, with 7 bases aligning to TRBD2. The CDR3 consists of 16 residues. Germline trimming cut 3 bases from V and 6 bases from J; bases unmatched to any gene: 14. Germline V gene lookup returns CDR1 MDHEN and CDR2 SYDVKM. CDR3 region: CASSFGPGLRPSEQYF. CDR3 bases: TGTGCCAGCAGTTTCGGACCGGGACTACGTCCTAGCGAGCAGTACTTC.

At least ten counts were recorded for this clonotype. The rearrangement joins TRBV2 to TRBJ1-6; 7 bases are a match to TRBD1. The CDR3 is 14 amino acids. Germline trimming cut 4 bases from V and 8 bases from J; bases unmatched to any gene: 5. Germline lookup yields CDR1 SNHLY and CDR2 FYNNEI. As DNA, the CDR3 is TGTGCCAGCAGTGGACAGGGACAGCATTCACCCCTCCACTTT. Amino acids: CASSGQGQHSPLHF.

The V call is TRBV5-6, the J call TRBJ2-5; no reliable D call. The germline CDR1 and CDR2 sequences are SGHDT and YYEEEE. V lost 2 bases, J lost 6 bases, and 17 bases lay in between. The CDR3 totals 15 residues. The DNA of the CDR3 is TGTGCCAGCAGCTTCTTGGGCCTCGAAGGGCAGACCCAGTACTTC. Protein sequence: CASSFLGLEGQTQYF.

In regard to this clonotype: Just one base apart from a much larger clone, this may be a read error. J is TRBJ1-1 and V is TRBV7-6; 7 bases agree with TRBD1. The V gene's germline CDR1 is SGHVS and CDR2 FNYEAQ. The CDR3 extends over 15 amino acids. Unmatched junction bases numbered 7, after V lost 5 bases and J lost 1 base. This CDR3 reads CASSERQGTNTEAFF. The CDR3 coding sequence is TGTGCCAGCAGCGAGCGACAGGGTACGAACACTGAAGCTTTCTTT.

This clonotype was picked up many times. The CDR3 reads CASSGTGNNQPQHF. The CDR3 DNA reads TGTGCCAGCTCCGGGACAGGCAACAATCAGCCCCAGCATTTT. The chain carries TRBV2 and TRBJ1-5; 8 nucleotides line up with TRBD1. The CDR3 spans 14 residues. Germline V gene lookup returns CDR1 SNHLY and CDR2 FYNNEI. The V segment lost 8 bases and the J segment 3 bases; nucleotides outside the gene matches: 6.

This clonotype was detected many times. The chain joins TRBV6-2 or TRBV6-3 to TRBJ2-7; 13 nucleotides match TRBD2. CDR1 and CDR2 (germline): MNHEY, SVGEGT. This CDR3 comprises 15 residues. V was pared by 6 bases and J by 1 base, with 3 bases of the junction left unmatched. The CDR3 here is CASSEGLAGSYEQYF. The CDR3 DNA reads as TGTGCCAGCAGCGAGGGACTAGCGGGGTCCTACGAGCAGTACTTC.

This sequence joins TRBV5-4 and TRBJ2-1; possibly TRBD1 for D (6 bases). Germline CDR1 is SGHNT and CDR2 is YYREEE (reference sequence). This CDR3 has 16 amino acids. With 1 base removed from V and 0 bases from J, the gap between germline ends came to 11 bases. CDR3 loop: CASSLMGANSYNEQFF. Here the CDR3 DNA reads TGTGCCAGCAGCTTGATGGGGGCGAACTCCTACAATGAGCAGTTCTTC.

Many counts were recorded for this clonotype. This sequence joins TRBV7-3 and TRBJ2-1; TRBD2 matches 11 bases. This CDR3 spans 17 amino acids. V shed 2 bases, J shed 2 bases, and the junction held 5 bases outside the gene matches. Germline CDR1 SGHTA, CDR2 FQGTGA. Here the CDR3 DNA reads TGTGCCAGCAGCTTAGGGGGTAGCGGGAGGGCCTACAATGAGCAGTTCTTC. It translates to CASSLGGSGRAYNEQFF.